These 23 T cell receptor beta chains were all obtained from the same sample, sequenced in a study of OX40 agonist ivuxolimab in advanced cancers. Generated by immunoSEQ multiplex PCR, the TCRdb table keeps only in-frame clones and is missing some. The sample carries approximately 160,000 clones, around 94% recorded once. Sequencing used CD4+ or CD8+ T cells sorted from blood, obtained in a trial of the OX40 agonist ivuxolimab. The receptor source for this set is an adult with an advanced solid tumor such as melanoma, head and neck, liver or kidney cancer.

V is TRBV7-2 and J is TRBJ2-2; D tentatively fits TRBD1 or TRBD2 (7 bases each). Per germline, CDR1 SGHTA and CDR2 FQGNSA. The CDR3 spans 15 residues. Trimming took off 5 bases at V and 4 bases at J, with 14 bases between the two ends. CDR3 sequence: CASSSSGTATGELFF. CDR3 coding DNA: TGTGCCAGCAGCAGCAGCGGGACAGCCACCGGGGAGCTGTTTTTT.

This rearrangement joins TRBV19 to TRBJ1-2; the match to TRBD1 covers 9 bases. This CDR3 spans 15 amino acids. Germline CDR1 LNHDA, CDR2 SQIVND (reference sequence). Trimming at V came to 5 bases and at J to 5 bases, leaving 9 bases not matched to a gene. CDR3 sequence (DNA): TGTGCCAGTAGTTTCCCGGGACAGGGACTTTATGGCTACACCTTC. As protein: CASSFPGQGLYGYTF.

The CDR3 region has the DNA TGTGCCAGCAGCTTACCCCGACTTGCGGGGGGGCATGAGACCCAGTACTTC. Amino acid sequence: CASSLPRLAGGHETQYF. The V call is TRBV7-9, the J call TRBJ2-5; 9 bases map to TRBD2. V was clipped by 2 bases and J by 5 bases; unmatched bases: 12. Germline CDR1 is SEHNR and CDR2 is FQNEAQ (reference sequence). The CDR3 contains 17 residues.

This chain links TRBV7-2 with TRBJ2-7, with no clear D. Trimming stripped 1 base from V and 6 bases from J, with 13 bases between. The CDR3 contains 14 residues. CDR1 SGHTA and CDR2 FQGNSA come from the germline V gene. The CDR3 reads CASSLGTTWAEQYF. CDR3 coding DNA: TGTGCCAGCAGCTTAGGGACCACTTGGGCCGAGCAGTACTTC.

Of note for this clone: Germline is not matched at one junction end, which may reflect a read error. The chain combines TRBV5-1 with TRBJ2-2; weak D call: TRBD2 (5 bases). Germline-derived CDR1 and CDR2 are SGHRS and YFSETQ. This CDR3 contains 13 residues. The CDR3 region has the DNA TGCACCAGCGGAGAACCGAACACCGGGGAGCTGTTTTTT. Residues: CTSGEPNTGELFF.

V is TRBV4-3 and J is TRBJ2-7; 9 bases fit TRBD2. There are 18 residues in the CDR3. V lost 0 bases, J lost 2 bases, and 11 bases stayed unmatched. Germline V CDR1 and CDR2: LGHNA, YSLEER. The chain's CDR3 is CASSQDKGVAGVAYEQYF. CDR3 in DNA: TGCGCCAGCAGCCAAGATAAAGGGGTAGCGGGGGTTGCCTACGAGCAGTACTTC.

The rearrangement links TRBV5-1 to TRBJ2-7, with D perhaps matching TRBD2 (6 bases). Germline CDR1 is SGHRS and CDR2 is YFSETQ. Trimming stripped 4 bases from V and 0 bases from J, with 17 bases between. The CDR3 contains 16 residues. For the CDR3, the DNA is TGCGCCAGCAGCCCAGGATTTGCGGGATCCTCCTACGAGCAGTACTTC. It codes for CASSPGFAGSSYEQYF.

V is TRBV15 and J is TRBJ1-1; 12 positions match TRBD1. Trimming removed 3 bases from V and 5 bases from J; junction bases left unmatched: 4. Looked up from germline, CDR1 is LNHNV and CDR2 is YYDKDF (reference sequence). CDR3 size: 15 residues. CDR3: CATSRRGQGATEAFF. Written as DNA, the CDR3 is TGTGCCACCAGCAGGAGGGGACAGGGGGCGACTGAAGCTTTCTTT. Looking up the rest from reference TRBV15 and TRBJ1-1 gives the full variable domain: DAMVIQNPRYQVTQFGKPVTLSCSQTLNHNVMYWYQQKSSQAPKLLFHYYDKDFNNEADTPDNFQSRRPNTSFCFLDIRSPGLGDTAMYLCATSRRGQGATEAFFGQGTRLTVV.

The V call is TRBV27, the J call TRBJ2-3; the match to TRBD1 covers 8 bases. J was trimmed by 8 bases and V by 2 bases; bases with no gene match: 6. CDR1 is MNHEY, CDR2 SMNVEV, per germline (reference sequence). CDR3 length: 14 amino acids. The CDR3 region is CASSLQGARGTQYF. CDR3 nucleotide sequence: TGTGCCAGCAGTTTACAGGGGGCGCGGGGTACGCAGTATTTT.

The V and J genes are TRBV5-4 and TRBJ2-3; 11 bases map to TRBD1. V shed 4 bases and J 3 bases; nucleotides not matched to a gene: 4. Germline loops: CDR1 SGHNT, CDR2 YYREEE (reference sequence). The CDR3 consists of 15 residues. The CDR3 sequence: CASSPGQGVTDTQYF. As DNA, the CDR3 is TGTGCCAGCAGCCCGGGACAGGGGGTTACAGATACGCAGTATTTT.

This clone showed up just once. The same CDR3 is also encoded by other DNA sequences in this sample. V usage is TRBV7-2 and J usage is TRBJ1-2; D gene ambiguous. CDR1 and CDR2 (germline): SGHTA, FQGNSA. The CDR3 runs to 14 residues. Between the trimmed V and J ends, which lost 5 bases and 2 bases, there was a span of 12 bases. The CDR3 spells CASSLGQANYGYTF. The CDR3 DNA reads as TGTGCCAGCAGCCTCGGGCAGGCCAACTATGGCTACACCTTC.

The CDR3, as DNA: TGTGCCAGCAGCTTAGGTACGTCCGATTCCTACGAGCAGTACTTC. It translates to CASSLGTSDSYEQYF. The J gene is TRBJ2-7, the V gene TRBV7-2; D remains unclear. From germline, CDR1 is SGHTA and CDR2 FQGNSA. V shed 1 base and J shed 1 base, with 11 bases lying between them. The CDR3 extends over 15 amino acids.

DNA for the CDR3: TGCGCCAGCAGCCAAGGTGGGGTCGGACAGGGGTCCTACGAGCAGTACTTC. Its translation: CASSQGGVGQGSYEQYF. The chain couples TRBV4-3 to TRBJ2-7; 9 bases match TRBD1. After removal of 1 base from V and 1 base from J, the junction contained 8 bases not matched to a gene. In germline, CDR1 is LGHNA, CDR2 YSLEER. This CDR3 has 17 amino acids.

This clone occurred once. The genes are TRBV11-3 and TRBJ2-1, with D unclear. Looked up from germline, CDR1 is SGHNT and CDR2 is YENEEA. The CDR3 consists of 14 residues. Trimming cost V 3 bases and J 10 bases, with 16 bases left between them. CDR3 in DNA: TGTGCCAGCAGCTTTGGCAGTAGAGTGTCGGAGCAGTTCTTC. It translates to CASSFGSRVSEQFF.

The CDR3 DNA reads as TGTGCCAGCACCCCGTGGGGCCTGACTAGCACAGATACGCAGTATTTT. Its translation is CASTPWGLTSTDTQYF. The rearrangement joins TRBV5-5 to TRBJ2-3; TRBD1 is a possible D gene (5 bases). This CDR3 has 16 residues. V was shortened by 6 bases and J by 0 bases, with 17 bases between the two germline ends. Germline-derived CDR1 and CDR2 are SGHKS and YYEKEE (reference sequence).

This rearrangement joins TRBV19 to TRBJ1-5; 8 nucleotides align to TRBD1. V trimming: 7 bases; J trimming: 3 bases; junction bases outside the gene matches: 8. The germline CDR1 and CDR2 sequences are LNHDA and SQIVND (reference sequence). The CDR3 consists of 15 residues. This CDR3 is CASIMTGAYNQPQHF. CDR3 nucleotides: TGTGCCAGTATCATGACAGGGGCGTACAATCAGCCCCAGCATTTT.

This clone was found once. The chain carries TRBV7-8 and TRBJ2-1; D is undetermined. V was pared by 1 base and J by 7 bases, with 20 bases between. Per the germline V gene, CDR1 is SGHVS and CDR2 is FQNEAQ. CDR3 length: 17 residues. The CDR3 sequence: CASSLGRQPAGWNEQFF. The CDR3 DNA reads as TGTGCCAGCAGCTTAGGCCGGCAACCGGCCGGGTGGAATGAGCAGTTCTTC.

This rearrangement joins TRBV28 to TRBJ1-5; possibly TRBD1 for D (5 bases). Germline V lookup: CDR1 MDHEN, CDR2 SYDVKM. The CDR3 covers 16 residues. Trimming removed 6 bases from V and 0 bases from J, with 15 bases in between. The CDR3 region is CASSGHTWYSNQPQHF. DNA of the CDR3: TGTGCCAGCAGCGGACACACCTGGTATAGCAATCAGCCCCAGCATTTT.

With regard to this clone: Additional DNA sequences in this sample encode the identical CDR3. The CDR3 here is CASSPRDGETQYF. The CDR3 coding sequence is TGTGCCAGCAGCCCCCGGGACGGAGAGACCCAGTACTTC. The chain carries TRBV7-2 and TRBJ2-5; D may correspond to TRBD1 or TRBD2 (5 bases each). The CDR3 spans 13 residues. Germline V CDR1 and CDR2: SGHTA, FQGNSA. V was pared by 5 bases and J by 4 bases, with 11 bases between.

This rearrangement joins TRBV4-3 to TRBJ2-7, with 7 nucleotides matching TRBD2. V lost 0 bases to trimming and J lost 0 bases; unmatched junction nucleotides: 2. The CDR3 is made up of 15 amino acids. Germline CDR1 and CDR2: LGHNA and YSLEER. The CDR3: CASSQEWGGSYEQYF. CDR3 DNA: TGCGCCAGCAGCCAAGAGTGGGGGGGCTCCTACGAGCAGTACTTC.

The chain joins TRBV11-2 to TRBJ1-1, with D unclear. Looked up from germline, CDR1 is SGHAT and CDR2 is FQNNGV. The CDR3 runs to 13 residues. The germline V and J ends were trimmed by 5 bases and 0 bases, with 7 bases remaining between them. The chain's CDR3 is CASSPDMNTEAFF. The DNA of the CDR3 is TGTGCCAGCAGCCCCGATATGAACACTGAAGCTTTCTTT.

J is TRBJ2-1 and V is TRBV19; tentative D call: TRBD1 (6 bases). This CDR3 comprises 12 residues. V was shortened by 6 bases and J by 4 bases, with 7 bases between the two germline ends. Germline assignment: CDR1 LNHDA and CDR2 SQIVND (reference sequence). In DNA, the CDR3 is TGTGCCAGTAGGACAGGTTACAATGAGCAGTTCTTC. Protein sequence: CASRTGYNEQFF.

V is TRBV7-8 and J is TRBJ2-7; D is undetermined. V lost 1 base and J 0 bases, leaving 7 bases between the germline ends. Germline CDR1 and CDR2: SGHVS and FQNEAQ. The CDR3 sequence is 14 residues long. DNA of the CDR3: TGTGCCAGCAGCTTAGATAGGTTCTCCTACGAGCAGTACTTC. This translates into CASSLDRFSYEQYF.